This T cell receptor beta chain was identified in a study of T cells in Graves' hyperthyroidism and ophthalmopathy. CDR3 length equals 17 residues. Trimming cost V 3 bases and J 0 bases; bases outside gene matches: 9. Germline CDR1 reads MNHEY; CDR2 reads SVGAGI. TCR beta CDR3 regions were amplified from RNA. Using the HTBI primer set, a first-round RT-PCR was run on the TCR CDR3. TCRdb reanalysed the multiplex PCR reads using MiXCR and keeps one entry per CDR3 protein. The data show some 350,000 distinct CDR3 sequences, about a fifth seen once. This clonotype was seen many times. The receptor's source is a woman under 30 with Graves' hyperthyroidism. The sequenced material came from blood. The chain couples TRBV6-5 to TRBJ1-2, with TRBD1 matching over 8 bases. DNA for the CDR3: TGTGCCAGCAGTTATGGGGGACAGGTGAATCCTAACTATGGCTACACCTTC. It codes for CASSYGGQVNPNYGYTF.